The clone carrying this TCR beta chain was counted once. Antigen unknown. These data originate in a study of shared clonotypes between healthy human individuals. Overall study context: The composition of the donors was a couple of women and a few men aged 18 to 49. Study-level points and caveats: Relative to memory subsets, naive subsets generally showed larger estimated richness.

As defined, naive CD8 cells were CD45RO-negative and positively selected for CCR7, with terminally differentiated effector memory CD45RA+ cells excluded. Donors were healthy HIV-negative adults without recent acute infections or vaccinations. Per germline, CDR1 MGHRA and CDR2 YSYEKL. CDR3 length equals 15 residues. V shed 1 base and J shed 1 base, with 8 bases lying between them. Sequencing was performed with immunoSEQ multiplex PCR; in TCRdb, only in-frame clones are kept and a portion is missing. Among around 1.9 million clones listed, about 93% were seen once. Sequencing input: naive CD8+ T cells from PBMCs. The clonotype originates from a young man in good health. Some clones in this sample may be carry-over from other donors' samples. The J gene is TRBJ1-5, the V gene TRBV4-1; D ambiguous. In nucleotides, the CDR3 is TGCGCCAGCAGCCAAGGGATGCGGAGCAATCAGCCCCAGCATTTT. Translated: CASSQGMRSNQPQHF.